Following are 28 T cell receptor beta chains from one sample sequenced in a study of T cells in Graves' hyperthyroidism and ophthalmopathy. Amplification of TCR beta CDR3 regions used RNA as the template. Initially, a first-round RT-PCR of the TCR CDR3 employed the HTBI primer set. TCRdb itself ran the multiplex PCR reads through MiXCR, one entry per CDR3 protein. This sample has around 56,000 distinct CDR3 sequences; about 53% occur once, and the top ten carry 3% to 4%. The sample consisted of blood. The receptors were sampled from a woman aged 60-70 years with Graves' ophthalmopathy.

This clonotype was found many times. The J gene is TRBJ2-3, the V gene TRBV6-2 or TRBV6-3, with D tentatively TRBD2 (6 bases). Germline V gives CDR1 MNHEY, CDR2 SVGEGT. The CDR3 sequence is 14 residues long. V was trimmed by 8 bases and J by 2 bases, leaving 14 bases between them. The CDR3 nucleotides read TGTGCCAGCTCGGAGGGGCGCAACACAGATACGCAGTATTTT. Translation: CASSEGRNTDTQYF.

With respect to this clonotype: One end of the junction fails to match germline, which may point to a read error. J is TRBJ2-7 and V is TRBV29-1, with 9 bases that match TRBD2. There are 13 residues in the CDR3. Germline-derived CDR1 and CDR2 are SQVTM and ANQGSEA. CDR3 amino acids: CSVEDSGSYERYF. For the CDR3, the DNA is TGCAGCGTTGAAGATAGCGGGAGCTACGAGCGGTACTTC.

This clonotype was picked up many times. The chain recombines TRBV5-1 with TRBJ2-7; 12 bases align to TRBD2. The V and J ends lost 5 bases and 7 bases, in that order; junction bases with no gene match: 7. This CDR3 has 14 residues. CDR1 and CDR2 (germline): SGHRS, YFSETQ. The CDR3 here is CASRMTSGSWEQYF. The CDR3 DNA is TGCGCCAGCAGGATGACTAGCGGGAGCTGGGAGCAGTACTTC. The full variable domain, completed using reference TRBV5-1 and TRBJ2-7, is KAGVTQTPRYLIKTRGQQVTLSCSPISGHRSVSWYQQTPGQGLQFLFEYFSETQRNKGNFPGRFSGRQFSNSRSEMNVSTLELGDSALYLCASRMTSGSWEQYFGPGTRLTVT.

Points on this clonotype: One junction end disagrees with the germline gene, perhaps due to a read error. This chain uses TRBV9 with TRBJ2-2; perhaps D is TRBD1 or TRBD2 (5 bases each). CDR1 SGDLS and CDR2 YYNGEE come from the germline V gene. CDR3 length: 13 amino acids. This CDR3 reads CVSSAERGEELFF. The CDR3 bases are TGTGTCAGCAGCGCTGAACGGGGCGAGGAGCTGTTTTTT.

This chain joins TRBV10-3 and TRBJ2-1, with D perhaps TRBD1 (5 bases). Germline V CDR1 and CDR2: ENHRY, SYGVKD. There are 15 residues in the CDR3. Trimming stripped 2 bases from V and 4 bases from J, with 12 bases between. For the CDR3, the DNA is TGTGCCATCAGTGAGGGGTATGGGGCTTACAATGAGCAGTTCTTC. As protein: CAISEGYGAYNEQFF.

Sample share makes this clonotype medium-sized. The chain couples TRBV29-1 to TRBJ1-1; no clear D gene. V was pared by 3 bases and J by 1 base, with 6 bases between. Looked up from germline, CDR1 is SQVTM and CDR2 is ANQGSEA. The CDR3 contains 12 residues. For the CDR3, the DNA is TGCAGCGTTGAGGGCAGGAACACTGAAGCTTTCTTT. Translation gives CSVEGRNTEAFF.

This clonotype came up a few times. This chain connects TRBV7-9 to TRBJ2-1, with D tentatively TRBD1 (5 bases). CDR1 is SEHNR, CDR2 FQNEAQ, per germline (reference sequence). V lost 0 bases, J lost 5 bases, and 8 bases lay in between. CDR3 length: 14 amino acids. The CDR3 nucleotides are TGTGCCAGCAGCTTAGCGGGGCTTGACAATGAGCAGTTCTTC. This codes for CASSLAGLDNEQFF.

J is TRBJ1-2 and V is TRBV5-6, with D perhaps matching TRBD1 (5 bases). This CDR3 contains 13 residues. The germline V and J ends were trimmed by 5 bases and 6 bases, with 14 bases remaining between them. Germline V gives CDR1 SGHDT, CDR2 YYEEEE. In DNA, the CDR3 is TGTGCCAGCAGAGACCGGGACGACAATGGCTACACCTTC. Amino acids: CASRDRDDNGYTF.

V is TRBV6-4 and J is TRBJ1-1; D ambiguous. The CDR3 contains 13 residues. Trimming cost V 4 bases and J 3 bases, with 9 bases left between them. Germline lookup yields CDR1 MRHNA and CDR2 SNTAGT. The CDR3 nucleotides read TGTGCCAGCAGTGGGTCCCGGGACACTGAAGCTTTCTTT. Its protein is CASSGSRDTEAFF.

This chain uses TRBV7-2 with TRBJ2-3; the D gene is possibly TRBD1 (5 bases). Germline V gene sequence: CDR1 SGHTA, CDR2 FQGNSA. V lost 3 bases to trimming and J lost 1 base, with 8 bases between them. The CDR3 consists of 14 residues. The CDR3 DNA is TGTGCCAGCAGCTTCAGGGCAGGCACAGATACGCAGTATTTT. Its translation is CASSFRAGTDTQYF.

The chain has TRBV12-3 or TRBV12-4 and TRBJ2-7, with no clear D. The CDR3 runs 12 residues. Trimming took 5 bases from V and 5 from J, leaving 10 bases between them. The CDR3 region is CASSRGANEQYF. The CDR3 nucleotides are TGTGCCAGCAGTCGAGGCGCAAACGAGCAGTACTTC.

Concerning this clonotype itself: This CDR3 fails to terminate in the conserved phenylalanine or tryptophan, so it likely reflects a read error. The DNA is omitted, as the CDR3 cannot be located on it reliably, and the CDR3 follows TCRdb's listing. V and J are TRBV29-1 and TRBJ2-1. From germline, CDR1 is SQVTM and CDR2 ANQGSEA. Counting both end residues, the CDR3 totals 14 amino acids. The CDR3 sequence: CSVEAGGYGYTFGS.

This clonotype was seen many times. This chain connects TRBV28 to TRBJ1-2, with TRBD1 matching 9 bases. Germline V lookup: CDR1 MDHEN, CDR2 SYDVKM. V dropped 2 bases and J dropped 5; count of bases not matched to a gene: 6. This CDR3 has 15 residues. CDR3 in amino acids: CASSLTQDRGYGYTF. CDR3 in DNA: TGTGCCAGCAGTTTAACCCAGGACAGGGGTTATGGCTACACCTTC.

As regards this clonotype: The conserved phenylalanine or tryptophan is not found at the CDR3 terminus, so this likely reflects a read error. In nucleotides, the CDR3 is TGTGCCAGCAGTTGGCCTAGCGGGAGGGCCTCCTACAATGAGCAGTTCGTC. Amino acid sequence: CASSWPSGRASYNEQFV. The gene calls are TRBV12-3 or TRBV12-4 and TRBJ2-1; 12 bases agree with TRBD2. V was clipped by 4 bases and J by 0 bases; unmatched bases: 4. This CDR3 comprises 17 residues.

The genes are TRBV11-3 and TRBJ2-2, with D possibly being TRBD2 (6 bases). The CDR3 runs to 13 residues. Per germline, CDR1 SGHNT and CDR2 YENEEA. V lost 10 bases to trimming and J lost 7 bases, with 16 bases between them. CDR3 residues: CANAGWKSGELFF. The CDR3 DNA reads as TGTGCCAACGCGGGGTGGAAAAGCGGGGAGCTGTTTTTT.

J is TRBJ2-1 and V is TRBV15; 10 nucleotides line up with TRBD2. The germline V gene has CDR1 LNHNV and CDR2 YYDKDF (reference sequence). Trimming took 5 bases from V and 12 from J; bases not matched to a gene: 7. The CDR3 length is 13 residues. CDR3 sequence reads: CATSQDSGRGQFF. CDR3 coding DNA: TGTGCCACCAGCCAAGACAGCGGGAGGGGGCAGTTCTTC.

To note about this clonotype: The conserved closing phenylalanine or tryptophan is absent in this CDR3, likely reflecting a read error. J is TRBJ2-5 and V is TRBV12-3 or TRBV12-4, with 9 bases that match TRBD1. This CDR3 has 14 amino acids. CDR3 sequence reads: CASTTGGRQETQYL. The CDR3 DNA is TGCGCCAGCACAACAGGGGGCCGGCAAGAGACCCAGTACCTC.

This clonotype has a count of ten or more. This chain links TRBV29-1 with TRBJ2-6; D may be TRBD1 (5 bases). The CDR3 has 17 amino acids. V gave up 7 bases and J gave up 0 bases, with 19 bases separating them. Germline V gives CDR1 SQVTM, CDR2 ANQGSEA. CDR3 nucleotides: TGCAGCGCCGAATATGAAACAGGTAGCTCTGGGGCCAACGTCCTGACTTTC. Protein product: CSAEYETGSSGANVLTF.

A remark on this clonotype: One junction end disagrees with the germline gene, perhaps due to a read error. The CDR3: CVSSPQAGGPAGELFF. The CDR3, as DNA: TGCGTCAGCAGCCCCCAAGCGGGGGGGCCTGCCGGGGAGCTGTTCTTT. The chain uses TRBV5-1 and TRBJ2-2; the match to TRBD2 covers 10 bases. Germline CDR1 reads SGHRS; CDR2 reads YFSETQ. The length of the CDR3 is 16 residues.

The V call is TRBV19, the J call TRBJ2-7; D is uncertain. There are 14 residues in the CDR3. V was clipped by 1 base and J by 0 bases, with 7 bases between them. The germline CDR1 and CDR2 sequences are LNHDA and SQIVND (reference sequence). The CDR3 DNA is TGTGCCAGTAGTATAGTGCGCGGCTCCTACGAGCAGTACTTC. This codes for CASSIVRGSYEQYF.

The chain couples TRBV19 to TRBJ1-3; D is undetermined. V was shortened by 6 bases and J by 4 bases, with 13 bases between the two germline ends. The CDR3 extends over 14 amino acids. Per germline, CDR1 LNHDA and CDR2 SQIVND (reference sequence). CDR3 sequence: CASRATSGGNTIYF. Written as DNA, the CDR3 is TGTGCCAGTAGGGCGACGTCTGGCGGAAACACCATATATTTT. Using reference TRBV19 and TRBJ1-3 for the parts outside the CDR3, the full variable domain is DGGITQSPKYLFRKEGQNVTLSCEQNLNHDAMYWYRQDPGQGLRLIYYSQIVNDFQKGDIAEGYSVSREKKESFPLTVTSAQKNPTAFYLCASRATSGGNTIYFGEGSWLTVV.

This clonotype was counted ten times or more. The gene calls are TRBV4-1 and TRBJ2-7, with D maybe TRBD1 (5 bases). V lost 8 bases, J lost 0 bases, and 14 bases lay in between. Germline V gene lookup returns CDR1 MGHRA and CDR2 YSYEKL. The CDR3 sequence is 14 residues long. CDR3 nucleotides: TGCGCCAGCTCCCCTAGACAGAACTCCTACGAGCAGTACTTC. Translating it yields CASSPRQNSYEQYF.

Many counts were recorded for this clonotype. The V call is TRBV7-9, the J call TRBJ2-1; D is perhaps TRBD1 or TRBD2 (5 bases each). Trimming removed 5 bases at V and 3 bases at J, with 14 bases between. Germline CDR1 and CDR2: SEHNR and FQNEAQ (reference sequence). This CDR3 comprises 15 residues. CDR3: CASSDGDGGYNEQFF. In DNA form, the CDR3 reads TGTGCCAGCAGCGACGGGGACGGAGGCTACAATGAGCAGTTCTTC.

V and J are TRBV29-1 and TRBJ2-7; 9 nucleotides line up with TRBD1. This CDR3 region has 14 residues. Looked up from germline, CDR1 is SQVTM and CDR2 is ANQGSEA. V gave up 6 bases and J gave up 6 bases; unmatched junction bases: 12. The CDR3 protein is CSVVVGDRAREQYF. DNA for the CDR3: TGCAGCGTCGTAGTAGGGGACAGGGCACGCGAGCAGTACTTC.

The chain joins TRBV2 to TRBJ1-4; 7 bases are a match to TRBD1. With V trimmed by 4 bases and J by 8 bases, 10 bases remained unmatched. Germline CDR1 is SNHLY and CDR2 is FYNNEI. CDR3 length: 15 residues. The CDR3 DNA sequence: TGTGCCAGCAGTGGGACAGGAGGGTTTAACGAAAAACTGTTTTTT. Translating it yields CASSGTGGFNEKLFF.

The rearrangement joins TRBV5-1 to TRBJ2-2; D unclear. The ends were cut back, 0 bases at V and 5 bases at J, with 14 bases in the middle. Per germline, CDR1 SGHRS and CDR2 YFSETQ. The CDR3 covers 16 residues. CDR3 sequence: CASSLDVRLGTGELFF. CDR3 nucleotide sequence: TGCGCCAGCAGCTTGGATGTCAGGTTGGGGACCGGGGAGCTGTTTTTT.

This sequence joins TRBV18 and TRBJ2-2, with D hard to call. The germline CDR1 and CDR2 sequences are KGHSH and LQKENI. V shed 4 bases and J shed 0 bases, with 9 bases lying between them. There are 15 residues in the CDR3. CDR3 DNA sequence: TGTGCCAGCTCACTCCGGTCCGCGAACACCGGGGAGCTGTTTTTT. It is translated as CASSLRSANTGELFF.

This clonotype occurred many times. The gene calls are TRBV4-1 and TRBJ2-1, with 8 nucleotides matching TRBD2. V was pared by 1 base and J by 6 bases, with 8 bases of the junction left unmatched. The CDR3 extends over 16 amino acids. Germline values: CDR1 MGHRA, CDR2 YSYEKL. The CDR3 sequence is CASSQGSSGARNEQFF. In DNA, the CDR3 is TGCGCCAGCAGCCAAGGAAGTAGCGGGGCCCGCAATGAGCAGTTCTTC.